Following are 25 T cell receptor beta chains from one sample sequenced in a study of Ad26.COV2.S vaccination and SARS-CoV-2 variants. Generated by immunoSEQ multiplex PCR, the TCRdb table keeps only in-frame clones and is missing some. This table holds hundreds of thousands of clones, approximately 90% found once. Treatment here: some 20 received Ad26.COV2.S at low or high dose, single or two shots; 5 received placebo; per-sample allocation not given. Samples analyzed were those drawn on day 63 after the first vaccine or placebo injection. The sequencing here drew on peripheral blood, taken in a trial of Ad26.COV2.S vaccine versus placebo. The source of these receptors is a person aged 18-65 years who received the Ad26.COV2.S COVID-19 vaccine or a placebo.

The rearrangement uses TRBV15 and TRBJ2-3, with D perhaps TRBD2 (6 bases). The CDR3 consists of 16 residues. Germline V lookup: CDR1 LNHNV, CDR2 YYDKDF (reference sequence). Deletions cut 0 bases from V and 6 bases from J, with 16 bases between. CDR3 nucleotides: TGTGCCACCAGCAGAGATGAGGCGGGGAATGGGGATACGCAGTATTTT. This sequence encodes CATSRDEAGNGDTQYF.

V is TRBV2 and J is TRBJ2-7; D perhaps matches TRBD1 (6 bases). V was trimmed by 7 bases and J by 7 bases, leaving 11 bases between them. Germline V gene lookup returns CDR1 SNHLY and CDR2 FYNNEI. CDR3 size: 11 residues. DNA for the CDR3: TGTGCCAGCATCAGGGGTCGGGAGCAGTACTTC. Protein product: CASIRGREQYF.

V is TRBV7-2 and J is TRBJ2-3; 7 bases agree with TRBD1. After removal of 4 bases from V and 4 bases from J, the junction contained 8 bases not matched to a gene. The CDR3 covers 15 residues. The germline gives CDR1 SGHTA, CDR2 FQGNSA. The CDR3 spells CASSSRGFSADTQYF. The DNA of the CDR3 is TGTGCCAGCAGCTCCAGGGGGTTTAGCGCAGATACGCAGTATTTT.

J is TRBJ2-1 and V is TRBV10-1; 9 bases are a match to TRBD2. J lost 0 bases, V lost 0 bases, and 9 bases had no gene match. The CDR3 covers 19 residues. The germline gives CDR1 WNHNN, CDR2 SYGVQD (reference sequence). The CDR3 DNA follows: TGCGCCAGCAGTGAGTCGACCCTAGCGGGGTCGAGCTCCTACAATGAGCAGTTCTTC. It translates to CASSESTLAGSSSYNEQFF.

V is TRBV5-5 and J is TRBJ2-7; the D is unclear. The CDR3 loop spans 13 amino acids. With 2 bases removed from V and 7 bases from J, the gap between germline ends came to 13 bases. The germline gives CDR1 SGHKS, CDR2 YYEKEE (reference sequence). Written as DNA, the CDR3 is TGTGCCAGCAGCTTATTGACCTTGGGTGAGCAGTACTTC. This translates into CASSLLTLGEQYF.

The rearrangement uses TRBV19 and TRBJ1-5; 9 bases line up with TRBD1. Trimming took 9 bases from V and 4 from J; bases not matched to a gene: 1. From germline, CDR1 is LNHDA and CDR2 SQIVND (reference sequence). The CDR3 is 12 residues long. In DNA, the CDR3 is TGTGCCAGCGACAGGGGGAATCAGCCCCAGCATTTT. Amino acid sequence: CASDRGNQPQHF.

The chain couples TRBV2 to TRBJ1-5; no clear D gene. V gave up 6 bases and J gave up 4 bases, with 13 bases separating them. Germline V lookup: CDR1 SNHLY, CDR2 FYNNEI. The CDR3 loop spans 14 amino acids. As DNA, the CDR3 is TGTGCCAGCAGCCGCGGGGATGGGAATCAGCCCCAGCATTTT. It codes for CASSRGDGNQPQHF.

The genes are TRBV6-5 and TRBJ1-1; D not resolved. The CDR3 loop spans 15 amino acids. Trimming removed 4 bases from V and 0 bases from J, with 12 bases in between. Germline lookup yields CDR1 MNHEY and CDR2 SVGAGI. As DNA, the CDR3 is TGTGCCAGCAGTTCCCTGGGTGGGGTGAACACTGAAGCTTTCTTT. The encoded protein is CASSSLGGVNTEAFF.

This clone turned up a few times. The CDR3 coding sequence is TGTGCCAGCAGCCCCCGGACCAGATATGGCTACACCTTC. Encoded protein: CASSPRTRYGYTF. The rearrangement links TRBV7-2 to TRBJ1-2, with D uncertain. V shed 5 bases and J shed 5 bases, with 12 bases lying between them. The germline V gene has CDR1 SGHTA and CDR2 FQGNSA. This CDR3 has 13 amino acids. Filled out from reference TRBV7-2 and TRBJ1-2, the complete variable domain reads GAGVSQSPSNKVTEKGKDVELRCDPISGHTALYWYRQSLGQGLEFLIYFQGNSAPDKSGLPSDRFSAERTGGSVSTLTIQRTQQEDSAVYLCASSPRTRYGYTFGSGTRLTVV.

The CDR3 DNA reads as TGTGCCAGCAGTGAAGCCGGGACAGCCTACGAGCAGTACTTC. Residues: CASSEAGTAYEQYF. This chain uses TRBV6-1 with TRBJ2-7; TRBD1 matches 7 bases. The germline V gene has CDR1 MNHNS and CDR2 SASEGT. V lost 0 bases to trimming and J lost 2 bases; unmatched junction nucleotides: 1. This CDR3 is built from 14 residues.

The chain links TRBV6-2 or TRBV6-3 to TRBJ2-1; 8 nucleotides align to TRBD2. CDR3 length: 15 amino acids. Looked up from germline, CDR1 is MNHEY and CDR2 is SVGEGT. V dropped 4 bases and J dropped 9; count of bases not matched to a gene: 11. CDR3 nucleotide sequence: TGTGCCAGCAGTTCATCGGGACTAGGAGGGGTTGAGCAGTTCTTC. Its translation: CASSSSGLGGVEQFF.

The chain links TRBV29-1 to TRBJ2-7; no definite D call. The CDR3 is 10 amino acids. Germline CDR1 SQVTM, CDR2 ANQGSEA. V dropped 2 bases and J dropped 3 bases, with 2 bases sitting between them. The CDR3 protein is CSVEYYEQYF. CDR3 DNA sequence: TGCAGCGTTGAATACTACGAGCAGTACTTC.

Notes on this clone: Other nucleotide sequences from this sample produce the same CDR3. This chain connects TRBV7-2 to TRBJ1-3; D remains ambiguous. Germline CDR1 SGHTA, CDR2 FQGNSA. This CDR3 is built from 14 residues. V lost 1 base to trimming and J lost 0 bases, with 4 bases between them. Here the CDR3 DNA reads TGTGCCAGCAGCTTAGGACTCTCTGGAAACACCATATATTTT. Its protein product is CASSLGLSGNTIYF.

This clone is a singleton in its sample. This CDR3 is CASSPGDSPYEQYF. For the CDR3, the DNA is TGTGCCAGCAGCCCCGGGGACAGTCCCTACGAGCAGTACTTC. This sequence joins TRBV3-1 (or the pseudogene TRBV3-2) and TRBJ2-7; 7 nucleotides line up with TRBD1. Germline V gene data show CDR1 as LGHDT and CDR2 as YNNKEL (reference sequence). The CDR3 runs 14 residues. With V trimmed by 4 bases and J by 2 bases, 5 bases remained unmatched.

Worth noting for this clone: This same CDR3 is encoded by further DNA sequences in the sample. The genes are TRBV2 and TRBJ1-1; tentatively, D is TRBD1 (6 bases). This CDR3 comprises 13 residues. Trimming shortened V by 4 bases and J by 2 bases, and 8 bases separated the two germline ends. Germline assignment: CDR1 SNHLY and CDR2 FYNNEI. In DNA, the CDR3 is TGTGCCAGCAGTGCGGACAGAAACACTGAAGCTTTCTTT. It specifies CASSADRNTEAFF.

The chain recombines TRBV2 with TRBJ2-3, with no clear D. V was pared by 1 base and J by 2 bases, with 10 bases between. CDR1 and CDR2 (germline): SNHLY, FYNNEI. This CDR3 has 15 amino acids. The CDR3: CASSEVVGHTDTQYF. The CDR3 DNA reads as TGTGCCAGCAGTGAAGTGGTAGGGCACACAGATACGCAGTATTTT.

The chain combines TRBV11-2 with TRBJ1-2; 10 bases line up with TRBD1. CDR3 size: 15 residues. CDR1 and CDR2 (germline): SGHAT, FQNNGV. V shed 5 bases, J shed 4 bases, and the junction held 7 bases outside the gene matches. CDR3 sequence reads: CASSGSGTGAYGYTF. The CDR3 DNA reads as TGTGCCAGCAGCGGGTCCGGGACAGGGGCCTATGGCTACACCTTC.

The rearrangement uses TRBV29-1 and TRBJ1-2; D is unclear. The CDR3 covers 13 residues. The ends were cut back, 7 bases at V and 4 bases at J, with 16 bases in the middle. Germline CDR1 reads SQVTM; CDR2 reads ANQGSEA. CDR3 nucleotide sequence: TGCAGCGCGAGGCCCGCGGGCGCCTATGGCTACACCTTC. Protein: CSARPAGAYGYTF. The complete variable domain, with remaining parts taken from reference TRBV29-1 and TRBJ1-2, reads SAVISQKPSRDICQRGTSLTIQCQVDSQVTMMFWYRQQPGQSLTLIATANQGSEATYESGFVIDKFPISRPNLTFSTLTVSNMSPEDSSIYLCSARPAGAYGYTFGSGTRLTVV.

Notes on this clone: In the same sample, other DNA sequences code for this CDR3. The chain is built from TRBV6-2 or TRBV6-3 and TRBJ2-7; 7 bases agree with TRBD1. Losses at the gene ends were 5 bases for V and 3 bases for J; bases not matched to a gene: 1. The germline V gene has CDR1 MNHEY and CDR2 SVGEGT. The CDR3 covers 12 residues. CDR3 coding DNA: TGTGCCAGCAGTCGACAGGGCTACGAGCAGTACTTC. Translated, it gives CASSRQGYEQYF.

The chain uses TRBV5-5 and TRBJ2-3, with D possibly matching TRBD2 (5 bases). This CDR3 spans 12 amino acids. Germline CDR1 reads SGHKS; CDR2 reads YYEKEE (reference sequence). V was pared by 2 bases and J by 8 bases, with 9 bases between. The CDR3 region has the DNA TGTGCCAGCAGCTTACTAGTTGGTACGCAGTATTTT. It is translated as CASSLLVGTQYF.

V usage is TRBV28 and J usage is TRBJ1-2, with D maybe TRBD1 (5 bases). The CDR3 totals 16 residues. The ends were cut back, 0 bases at V and 6 bases at J, with 17 bases in the middle. Germline V gene sequence: CDR1 MDHEN, CDR2 SYDVKM. CDR3 DNA: TGTGCCAGCAGTTTATGGGACTTGGGGGGAGGAAATGGCTACACCTTC. Protein product: CASSLWDLGGGNGYTF.

The chain recombines TRBV6-1 with TRBJ2-5; D remains unclear. The CDR3 is 13 amino acids. CDR1 MNHNS and CDR2 SASEGT come from the germline V gene. The V and J ends lost 1 base and 0 bases respectively, with 3 bases between them. Here the CDR3 reads CASSEDYQETQYF. The CDR3 bases are TGTGCCAGCAGTGAAGATTACCAAGAGACCCAGTACTTC.

The V gene is TRBV19, the J gene TRBJ2-7, with D tentatively TRBD1 (5 bases). V lost 2 bases to trimming and J lost 4 bases, with 15 bases between them. CDR1 is LNHDA, CDR2 SQIVND, per germline (reference sequence). The CDR3 is 15 amino acids. CDR3 DNA: TGTGCCAGTAGTATACGGAGTCAGGGTCCGTACGAGCAGTACTTC. It encodes CASSIRSQGPYEQYF.

The V gene is TRBV27, the J gene TRBJ2-7, with 12 bases fitting TRBD2. Unmatched junction bases numbered 3, after V lost 2 bases and J lost 4 bases. The CDR3 runs 15 residues. Germline V gives CDR1 MNHEY, CDR2 SMNVEV (reference sequence). The DNA of the CDR3 is TGTGCCAGCAGTTTAGCTAGCGGGGGGGGTTACGAGCAGTACTTC. This encodes CASSLASGGGYEQYF.

This clone was seen a handful of times. This chain joins TRBV3-1 (or the pseudogene TRBV3-2) and TRBJ2-1; 8 bases agree with TRBD2. Germline lookup yields CDR1 LGHDT and CDR2 YNNKEL (reference sequence). After removal of 1 base from V and 2 bases from J, the junction contained 7 bases not matched to a gene. This CDR3 is built from 17 residues. CDR3 amino acids: CASSQGLAGGPYNEQFF. The CDR3 DNA follows: TGTGCCAGCAGCCAAGGTCTGGCGGGGGGTCCCTACAATGAGCAGTTCTTC.